This T cell receptor beta chain was recorded in a study of read filtering for tumor transcriptome and immune sequencing. About the research overall: DNase treatment preceded whole-transcriptome library preparation.

CDR3 length: 14 amino acids. Losses at the gene ends were 6 bases for V and 7 bases for J; bases not matched to a gene: 9. Germline V gene lookup returns CDR1 MNHEY and CDR2 SMNVEV (reference sequence). This clonotype has ten or more counts. No antigen is known for it. This library used approximately 370 ng RNA and molecular barcoded adaptors spanning alpha/delta and beta/gamma chains. In TCRdb, the reads were re-called with MiXCR into one record per CDR3 protein. The sample contains about 57,000 distinct CDR3 sequences, roughly 20% of which appear only once. Points from the study as a whole: In IR-seq, single-read clonotypes were roughly 80% of clonotypes but 3% to 3.5% of reads.

The source of this sequence is a donor over 35 with multiple myeloma. The chain joins TRBV27 to TRBJ2-3; the match to TRBD1 covers 8 bases. The sample taken for sequencing was a population of CD138-negative cells sorted from bone marrow. This CDR3 is CASRRTGRSNTQYF. DNA for the CDR3: TGTGCCAGCAGACGGACAGGGCGCTCAAATACGCAGTATTTT.